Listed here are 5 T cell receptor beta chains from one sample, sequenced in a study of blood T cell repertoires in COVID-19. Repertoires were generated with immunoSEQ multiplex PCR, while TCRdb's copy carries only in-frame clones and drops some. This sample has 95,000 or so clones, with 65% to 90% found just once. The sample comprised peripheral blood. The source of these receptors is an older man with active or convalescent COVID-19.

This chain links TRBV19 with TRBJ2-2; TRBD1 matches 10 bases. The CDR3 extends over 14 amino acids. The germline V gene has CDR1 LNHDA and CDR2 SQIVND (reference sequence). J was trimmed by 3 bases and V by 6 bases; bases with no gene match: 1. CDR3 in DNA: TGTGCCAGTAGGGGACAGGGGTACACCGGGGAGCTGTTTTTT. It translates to CASRGQGYTGELFF.

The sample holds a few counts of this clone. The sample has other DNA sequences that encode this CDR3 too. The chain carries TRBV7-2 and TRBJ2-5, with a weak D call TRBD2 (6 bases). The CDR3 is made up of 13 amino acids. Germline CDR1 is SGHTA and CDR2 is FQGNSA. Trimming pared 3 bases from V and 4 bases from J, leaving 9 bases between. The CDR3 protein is CASSFTGRETQYF. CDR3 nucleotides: TGTGCCAGCAGCTTTACCGGGAGAGAGACCCAGTACTTC.

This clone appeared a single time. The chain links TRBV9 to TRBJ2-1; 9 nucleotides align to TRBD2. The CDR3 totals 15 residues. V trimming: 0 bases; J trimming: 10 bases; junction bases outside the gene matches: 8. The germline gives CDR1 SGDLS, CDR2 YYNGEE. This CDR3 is CASSVGPSGTTEQFF. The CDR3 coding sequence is TGTGCCAGCAGCGTAGGGCCTAGCGGGACAACCGAGCAGTTCTTC.

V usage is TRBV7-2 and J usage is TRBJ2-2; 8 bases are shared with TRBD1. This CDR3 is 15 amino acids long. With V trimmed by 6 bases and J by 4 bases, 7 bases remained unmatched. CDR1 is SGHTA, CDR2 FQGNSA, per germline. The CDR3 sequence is CASRRGQAVTGELFF. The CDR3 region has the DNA TGTGCCAGCAGACGGGGACAGGCGGTCACCGGGGAGCTGTTTTTT.

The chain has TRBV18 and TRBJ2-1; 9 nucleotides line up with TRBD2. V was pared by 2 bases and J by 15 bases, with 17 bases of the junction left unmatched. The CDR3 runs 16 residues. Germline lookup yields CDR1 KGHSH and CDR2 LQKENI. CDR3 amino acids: CASSPRQVLAGPEAFF. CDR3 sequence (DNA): TGTGCCAGCTCACCAAGACAGGTTCTAGCGGGACCCGAGGCGTTCTTC.